Listed below are T cell receptor beta chains from one sample, sequenced in a study of OX40 agonist ivuxolimab in advanced cancers. Method: immunoSEQ multiplex PCR; TCRdb's copy keeps in-frame clones and lacks some. The sample lists some 100,000 clones, 84% occurring once. This specimen consisted of CD4+ or CD8+ T cells sorted from blood, obtained in a trial of the OX40 agonist ivuxolimab. The receptors here all came from an adult with an advanced solid tumor such as melanoma, head and neck, liver or kidney cancer. CDR3s include the opening cysteine and the closing phenylalanine or tryptophan. The D gene is left open where the match is weak. Rows give clone size only sometimes, using once, few, many, or a class for an expanded clone.

J gene	clone size	CDR3 length	D gene	V gene	CDR3 DNA	CDR3 protein
TRBJ2-5	-	13	TRBD2	TRBV30	TGTGCCTGGAGCCTGGGAGGGCAAGAGACCCAGTACTTC	CAWSLGGQETQYF
TRBJ2-1	-	16	-	TRBV9	TGTGCCAGCAGCGCAACAGGGAGTAATACCTACAATGAGCAGTTCTTC	CASSATGSNTYNEQFF
TRBJ1-1	-	14	-	TRBV19	TGTGCCAGTAGTATAGACGAGGTGAACACTGAAGCTTTCTTT	CASSIDEVNTEAFF
TRBJ1-5	once	12	-	TRBV6-1	TGTGCCATCCGGGACTCCAATCAGCCCCAGCATTTT	CAIRDSNQPQHF
TRBJ1-3	-	16	TRBD1	TRBV15	TGTGCCACCAGCAGAGATTACGGACAGGGTCCCAACACCATATATTTT	CATSRDYGQGPNTIYF
TRBJ2-3	once	16	-	TRBV4-3	TGCGCCAGCAGCCAAGGAGCCTCTAGTGTTGGAGATACGCAGTATTTT	CASSQGASSVGDTQYF
TRBJ1-2	-	14	-	TRBV5-6	TGTGCCAGCAGCCTAATAGGCAGCCGGTATGGCTACACCTTC	CASSLIGSRYGYTF
TRBJ1-1	-	14	TRBD1	TRBV7-3	TGTGCCAGCAGTTTAACAGGGGGGAACACTGAAGCTTTCTTT	CASSLTGGNTEAFF
TRBJ2-2	-	16	TRBD2	TRBV5-4	TGTGCCAGCAGCCAAAGCGGGGGGGCCGGGTTCGGGGAGCTGTTTTTT	CASSQSGGAGFGELFF
TRBJ2-6	-	14	-	TRBV14	TGTGCCAGCAGCCCCCGCCAGGGGGCCAACGTCCTGACTTTC	CASSPRQGANVLTF
TRBJ2-5	-	14	TRBD1	TRBV18	TGTGCCAGCTCACCACAGGGGGCGTTGGAGACCCAGTACTTC	CASSPQGALETQYF
TRBJ2-1	once	13	-	TRBV5-1	TGCGCCAGCAGCTCCGGGGACCTTAGGGAGCAGTTCTTC	CASSSGDLREQFF
TRBJ2-5	-	13	-	TRBV12-5	TGTGCTAGTGGTTTTTCCGGGGAAGAGACCCAGTACTTC	CASGFSGEETQYF
TRBJ2-1	-	15	TRBD2	TRBV30	TGTGCCTGGACCCCTTGGAGCGGGGGCTACAATGAGCAGTTCTTC	CAWTPWSGGYNEQFF
TRBJ1-5	many	15	TRBD1	TRBV5-1	TGCGCCAGCAGCTCACAGGGGAGAAGCAATCAGCCCCAGCATTTT	CASSSQGRSNQPQHF
TRBJ2-5	-	15	TRBD1	TRBV18	TGTGCCAGCTCACCACCGGGGGAACAGGGGGAGACCCAGTACTTC	CASSPPGEQGETQYF
TRBJ1-5	-	15	-	TRBV7-8	TGTGCCAGCAGCCCTACAGTGGGTTGGGATCAGCCCCAGCATTTT	CASSPTVGWDQPQHF
TRBJ1-6	once	16	-	TRBV6-5	TGTGCCAGCAGTTACTTATTTGACGCGGGGAATTCACCCCTCCACTTT	CASSYLFDAGNSPLHF
TRBJ1-2	-	13	-	TRBV27	TGTGCCAGCAGACCCCGGTTCAACTATGGCTACACCTTC	CASRPRFNYGYTF
TRBJ2-7	once	12	-	TRBV28	TGTGCCAGCAGTTTATCCGACTACGAGCAGTACTTC	CASSLSDYEQYF
TRBJ2-2	few	15	-	TRBV5-5	TGTGCCAGCAGCTTGGGTACACCGAACACCGGGGAGCTGTTTTTT	CASSLGTPNTGELFF
TRBJ1-2	-	13	-	TRBV2	TGTGCCAGCAGTGGGGGGGGCGTCTATGGCTACACCTTC	CASSGGGVYGYTF
TRBJ2-1	once	12	-	TRBV10-2	TGCGCCAGCAGACCGGGTCTAGGTGAGCAGTTCTTC	CASRPGLGEQFF
TRBJ2-5	few	15	TRBD2	TRBV2	TGTGCCAGCAGTCTAGCGGGGGTTACAGAAGAGACCCAGTACTTC	CASSLAGVTEETQYF
TRBJ2-3	-	14	-	TRBV29-1	TGCAGCGTTGGGACAGCCCAGGGGACAGATACGCAGTATTTT	CSVGTAQGTDTQYF
TRBJ2-5	-	11	-	TRBV28	TGTGCCAGCAGCCCCGGCGGGACCCAGTACTTC	CASSPGGTQYF
TRBJ2-2	-	15	TRBD2	TRBV29-1	TGCAGCGTTGAACGGGGGGAGAAGGGCACCGGGGAGCTGTTTTTT	CSVERGEKGTGELFF
TRBJ2-2	few	13	-	TRBV5-6	TGTGCCAGCAGCCTCCCGGACACCGGGGAGCTGTTTTTT	CASSLPDTGELFF
TRBJ2-7	-	15	-	TRBV6-6	TGTGCCAGCAGTTCGCCCCTAGAAAACTCCTACGAGCAGTACTTC	CASSSPLENSYEQYF
TRBJ1-1	-	16	-	TRBV30	TGTGCCCGGGATCCTTGGACGCTAGGGACGGGCACTGAAGCTTTCTTT	CARDPWTLGTGTEAFF
TRBJ2-2	-	14	TRBD1	TRBV7-2	TGTGCCAGCAGCAGTACAGGGGCTATCGGGGAGCTGTTTTTT	CASSSTGAIGELFF
TRBJ2-7	-	13	TRBD1	TRBV30	TGTGCCTGGGATGCACAGGGGGCAGGTGAGCAGTACTTC	CAWDAQGAGEQYF
TRBJ2-7	-	16	-	TRBV6-6	TGTGCCAGCAGTCCCCCGACGGGGGCGGGGGCCTACGAGCAGTACTTC	CASSPPTGAGAYEQYF
TRBJ1-3	-	13	-	TRBV10-2	TGCGCCAGCAGTGAGGACCTCTTAAACACCATATATTTT	CASSEDLLNTIYF
TRBJ1-2	-	13	-	TRBV28	TGTGCCAGCAGTTTTAGCGGGGTAAATGGCTACACCTTC	CASSFSGVNGYTF
TRBJ1-5	few	12	-	TRBV7-2	TGTGCCAGCAGCTCCCCCTTCCAGCCCCAGCATTTT	CASSSPFQPQHF
TRBJ1-6	-	16	TRBD1	TRBV7-9	TGTGCCAGCAGCTTATTGACAGGGGGCGATAATTCACCCCTCCACTTT	CASSLLTGGDNSPLHF
TRBJ1-2	-	13	-	TRBV28	TGTGCCAGCAGTTTAGGGGGGTTCGGCGGCTACACCTTC	CASSLGGFGGYTF